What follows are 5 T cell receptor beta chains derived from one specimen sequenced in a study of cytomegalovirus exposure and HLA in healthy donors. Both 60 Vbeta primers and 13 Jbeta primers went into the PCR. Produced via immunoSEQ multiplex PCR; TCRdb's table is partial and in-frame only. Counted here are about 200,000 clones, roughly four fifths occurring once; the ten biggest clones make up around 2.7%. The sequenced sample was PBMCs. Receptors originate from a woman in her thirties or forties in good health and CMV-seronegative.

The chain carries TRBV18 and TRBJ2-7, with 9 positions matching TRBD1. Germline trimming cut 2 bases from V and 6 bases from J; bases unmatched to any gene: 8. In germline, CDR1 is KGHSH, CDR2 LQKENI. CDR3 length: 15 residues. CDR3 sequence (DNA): TGTGCCAGCTCACCATCCGGGACAGGGTCGCTCGAGCAGTACTTC. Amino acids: CASSPSGTGSLEQYF.

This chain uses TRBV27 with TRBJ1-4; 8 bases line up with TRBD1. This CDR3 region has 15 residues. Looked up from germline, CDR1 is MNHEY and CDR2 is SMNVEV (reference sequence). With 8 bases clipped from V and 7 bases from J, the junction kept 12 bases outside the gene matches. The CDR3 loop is CASATTGGLGEKLFF. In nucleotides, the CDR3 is TGTGCCAGCGCGACCACAGGGGGGTTAGGTGAAAAACTGTTTTTT.

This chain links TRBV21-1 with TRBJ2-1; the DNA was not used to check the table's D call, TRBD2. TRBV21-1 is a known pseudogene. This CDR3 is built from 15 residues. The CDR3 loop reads CASSKSSGRANEQFF. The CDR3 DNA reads TGTGCCAGCAGCAAATCTAGCGGGAGGGCCAATGAGCAGTTCTTC.

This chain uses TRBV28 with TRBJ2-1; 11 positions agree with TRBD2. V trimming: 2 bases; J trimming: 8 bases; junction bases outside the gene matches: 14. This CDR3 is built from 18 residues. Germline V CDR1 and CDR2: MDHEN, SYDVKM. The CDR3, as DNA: TGTGCCAGCAGTTTAAGGGCTAGCGGGAGGTTTTGGATTCATGAGCAGTTCTTC. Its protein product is CASSLRASGRFWIHEQFF.

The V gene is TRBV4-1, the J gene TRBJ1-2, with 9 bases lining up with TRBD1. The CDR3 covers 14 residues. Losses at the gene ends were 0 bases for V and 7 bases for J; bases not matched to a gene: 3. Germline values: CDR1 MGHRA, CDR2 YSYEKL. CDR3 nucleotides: TGCGCCAGCAGCCAAGAGGGGACAGGGAGTGGCTACACCTTC. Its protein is CASSQEGTGSGYTF.